A selection of T cell receptor beta chains follows, all from one sample in a study of T cell responses to AZD1222 COVID-19 vaccine. TCRdb's table, derived via immunoSEQ multiplex PCR, lists solely in-frame clones and lacks some. The sample shows roughly 150,000 clones, 93% of them seen only once. The sample in question was peripheral blood, obtained on day 0 of AZD1222 vaccination. These receptors were obtained from an adult in good health. Each CDR3 is given with its conserved first and last residue. Each record gives: J gene, D gene, V gene, clone size, CDR3 protein, CDR3 DNA. The D gene is left open where the match is weak. Clone size, where shown, is once, few, many, or a class for clones that have expanded.

TRBJ1-3,.,TRBV7-2,.,CASSPSVGNTIYF,TGTGCCAGCAGCCCCTCGGTTGGAAACACCATATATTTT
TRBJ2-1,.,TRBV18,.,CASSPQGGSYNEQFF,TGTGCCAGCTCACCACAGGGGGGGTCCTACAATGAGCAGTTCTTC
TRBJ2-1,TRBD1,TRBV5-1,.,CASGTGTGAMDEQFF,TGCGCCAGCGGCACCGGGACAGGGGCCATGGATGAGCAGTTCTTC
TRBJ1-2,.,TRBV6-6,.,CATGVEARRGGYTF,TGTGCCACAGGGGTGGAGGCCAGGCGGGGTGGCTACACCTTC
TRBJ1-2,.,TRBV21-1,.,CASSPKAGQLYGYTF,TGTGCCAGCAGCCCAAAGGCAGGCCAGCTCTATGGCTACACCTTC
TRBJ1-6,.,TRBV30,.,CAWSGGETYNSPLHF,TGTGCCTGGAGCGGCGGGGAGACCTATAATTCACCCCTCCACTTT
TRBJ2-5,TRBD2,TRBV14,.,CASSLEAGGPFQETQYF,TGTGCCAGCAGCTTGGAAGCGGGGGGGCCGTTCCAAGAGACCCAGTACTTC
TRBJ2-7,.,TRBV6-1,.,CASSERGPYEQYF,TGTGCCAGCAGTGAGCGAGGCCCCTACGAGCAGTACTTC
TRBJ2-7,TRBD1,TRBV20-1,.,CSANEGQGYEQYF,TGCAGTGCTAATGAGGGACAGGGCTACGAGCAGTACTTC
TRBJ1-6,.,TRBV2,.,CASSELAEPLHF,TGTGCCAGCAGTGAACTGGCAGAACCCCTCCACTTT
TRBJ2-7,.,TRBV2,.,CASRGWGSGFPYEQYF,TGTGCCAGCAGGGGTTGGGGTTCGGGGTTTCCCTACGAGCAGTACTTC
TRBJ1-3,.,TRBV7-8,.,CASSLGTSGNTIYF,TGTGCCAGCAGCTTAGGAACCTCTGGAAACACCATATATTTT
TRBJ1-1,.,TRBV4-2,.,CASSQTAGTEAFF,TGTGCCAGCAGCCAAACGGCTGGGACTGAAGCTTTCTTT
TRBJ2-3,.,TRBV19,once,CASSIGRQLTDTQYF,TGTGCCAGTAGTATAGGCAGGCAACTCACAGATACGCAGTATTTT
TRBJ2-1,.,TRBV12-3/TRBV12-4,.,CASSWIGDNEQFF,TGTGCCAGCAGCTGGATTGGTGACAATGAGCAGTTCTTC
TRBJ2-7,TRBD1,TRBV28,.,CASSYSDRAGYEQYF,TGTGCCAGCAGCTACTCGGACAGGGCGGGCTACGAGCAGTACTTC
TRBJ1-2,.,TRBV7-2,.,CASRLAGAWGYTF,TGTGCCAGCAGGCTGGCGGGGGCATGGGGCTACACCTTC
TRBJ1-5,.,TRBV12-3/TRBV12-4,.,CASSSGRNQPQHF,TGTGCCAGCAGTTCAGGGAGGAATCAGCCCCAGCATTTT
TRBJ1-3,TRBD1,TRBV7-9,.,CASSAGDSSGNTIYF,TGTGCCAGCAGCGCGGGGGACAGCTCTGGAAACACCATATATTTT